The clone carrying this TCR beta chain was picked up one time. Generated by immunoSEQ multiplex PCR, the TCRdb table keeps only in-frame clones and is missing some. The sample carries fewer than 200,000 clones, roughly 84% recorded once. CDR3 size: 15 residues. Germline V gene sequence: CDR1 LNHDA, CDR2 SQIVND (reference sequence). Trimming at V came to 3 bases and at J to 8 bases, leaving 5 bases not matched to a gene. Enrollment of patients from Seattle took place during active infection, with longitudinal follow-up. The sample belongs to a study of blood T cell repertoires in COVID-19. The sequence was collected from a woman in her sixties or seventies with COVID-19, enrolled during active disease. The genes are TRBV19 and TRBJ2-1, with 12 bases fitting TRBD2. Sequencing was carried out using peripheral blood. The CDR3 region is CASSILAGGQYEQFF. In DNA, the CDR3 is TGTGCCAGTAGTATCCTAGCGGGGGGGCAATATGAGCAGTTCTTC.